The clone carrying this T cell receptor beta chain turned up a few times. The antigen is undetermined. The whole isolated RNA underwent reverse transcription, so sequencing captured expressed TCRB transcripts. Method: immunoSEQ multiplex PCR; TCRdb's copy keeps in-frame clones and lacks some. Among about 650,000 clones listed, around an eighth were seen once. This record comes from a study of beta chain features in type 1 diabetes. Whole-study results and caveats: It was possible that PCR favored shorter templates, equally so in patients and controls. Naive, central memory and Treg TCRB repertoires appeared more alike in patients than in healthy donors. Moderate yet significant TCRB CDR3 shortening was seen in Type 1 diabetes patients in all four CD4+ subsets.

This CDR3 is built from 16 residues. Germline loops: CDR1 SQVTM, CDR2 ANQGSEA. J gave up 2 bases and V 6 bases, and 14 bases lay outside the gene matches. This chain uses TRBV29-1 with TRBJ1-2; 8 bases agree with TRBD1. This sequence originates from a man aged 25 to 40 with type 1 diabetes. Sequences were obtained from naive CD4+ T cells from blood. Here the CDR3 reads CSVWGQEWQSNYGYTF. The CDR3 DNA follows: TGCAGCGTCTGGGGACAGGAGTGGCAATCAAACTATGGCTACACCTTC. The full variable domain, its missing parts supplied by reference TRBV29-1 and TRBJ1-2, is SAVISQKPSRDICQRGTSLTIQCQVDSQVTMMFWYRQQPGQSLTLIATANQGSEATYESGFVIDKFPISRPNLTFSTLTVSNMSPEDSSIYLCSVWGQEWQSNYGYTFGSGTRLTVV.